This T cell receptor beta chain emerged from a study of siplizumab effects on memory and regulatory T cells. Germline V lookup: CDR1 GTSNPN, CDR2 SVGIG (reference sequence). With 4 bases clipped from V and 0 bases from J, the junction kept 7 bases outside the gene matches. The CDR3 extends over 15 amino acids. In the mixed lymphocyte reaction, cells were cocultured for roughly six days at 37°C. This clone was seen only a few times. What it binds is not known. Profiled with immunoSEQ multiplex PCR; TCRdb holds only in-frame clones, not every one. Here the sample spans some 15,000 clones, approximately 49% being singletons. Points from the study as a whole: Proliferating CD4+ or CD8+ clones, roughly 75-96% of them, lacked an assignable naive or memory phenotype.

This sequence was found in a human donor in good health; the cells came from an allogeneic mixed lymphocyte reaction. Sequencing was carried out using CFSE-low (dividing) CD4+ T cells sorted from an allogeneic mixed lymphocyte reaction. The V gene is TRBV30, the J gene TRBJ2-7; TRBD2 matches 9 bases. The DNA for the CDR3 is TGTGCCTGGACTGTGGCACTAGCGGGCTCCTACGAGCAGTACTTC. This codes for CAWTVALAGSYEQYF.